This T cell receptor beta chain was identified during a study of T cell changes during pregnancy in multiple sclerosis. CDR1 and CDR2 (germline): MGHRA, YSYEKL. Unmatched junction bases numbered 12, after V lost 3 bases and J lost 8 bases. CDR3 length: 17 residues. The assay was immunoSEQ multiplex PCR, and TCRdb's table has in-frame clones only and misses some. The sample has roughly 38,000 clones; around 91% are singletons. The clonotype originates from a female donor in good health, enrolled as a control in a pregnancy study. This rearrangement joins TRBV4-1 to TRBJ2-2, with 10 bases matching TRBD2. The starting material was CD4+ T cells from peripheral blood mononuclear cells, obtained in the second trimester of pregnancy. CDR3 amino acids: CASSHDLTSGIIGELFF. CDR3 coding DNA: TGCGCCAGCAGCCACGACCTCACTAGCGGGATAATTGGGGAGCTGTTTTTT.